The clone carrying this TCR beta chain was found a few times. Antigen: not known. These data are taken from a study of beta chain features in type 1 diabetes. Study as a whole: Sorted cells from all samples, numbering about 99,000,000, were examined. Broader study findings: Shorter TCRB CDR3s, moderately but significantly so, were found in Type 1 diabetes patients in all four CD4+ subsets.

The CDR3 spans 13 residues. Between the trimmed V and J ends, which lost 6 bases and 3 bases, there was a span of 9 bases. In germline, CDR1 is MDHEN, CDR2 SYDVKM. Expressed TCRB transcripts were sequenced, since all the RNA that had been isolated was reverse transcribed. Data came from immunoSEQ multiplex PCR; TCRdb stores just in-frame clones and leaves some out. Of hundreds of thousands of clones in the sample, around an eighth were seen once. One heparinised blood draw averaging approximately 100 mL was given by each donor. A CD45RO/CCR7/CD25/CD127/CD95/CD27 panel sorted naive, central memory, regulatory and stem cell-like memory CD4+ cells.

Sequences were obtained from naive CD4+ T cells from blood. This TCR came from a man younger than 35 with type 1 diabetes. This rearrangement joins TRBV28 to TRBJ1-5, with D unclear. The DNA of the CDR3 is TGTGCCAGCAGCACGGGATACAATCAGCCCCAGCATTTT. It translates to CASSTGYNQPQHF.